This T cell receptor beta chain was identified in a study of OX40 agonist ivuxolimab in advanced cancers. The repertoire was sequenced with immunoSEQ multiplex PCR; TCRdb's copy has only in-frame clones and lacks some. Of about 64,000 clones listed, around 90% are singletons. This clone showed up just once. The CDR3 has 15 amino acids. Trimming stripped 4 bases from V and 1 base from J, with 14 bases between. CDR1 is SGHNT and CDR2 is YYREEE in the germline V gene (reference sequence). The sequence was obtained from an adult with an advanced solid tumor such as melanoma, head and neck, liver or kidney cancer. The chain joins TRBV5-4 to TRBJ1-1, with D unresolved. Sequences were derived from CD4+ or CD8+ T cells sorted from blood, sampled in a trial of the OX40 agonist ivuxolimab. CDR3 nucleotides: TGTGCCAGCAGCAACCGACGCGGACGGAACACTGAAGCTTTCTTT. It translates to CASSNRRGRNTEAFF. Full variable domain (missing parts from reference TRBV5-4 and TRBJ1-1): ETGVTQSPTHLIKTRGQQVTLRCSSQSGHNTVSWYQQALGQGPQFIFQYYREEENGRGNFPPRFSGLQFPNYSSELNVNALELDDSALYLCASSNRRGRNTEAFFGQGTRLTVV.